This TCR beta chain is from a study of T cell repertoires in cytomegalovirus infection. Study-level information: A matching HLA type, together with CMV infection, was signaled by public TCR beta signatures.

Study-wide results and limits: HLA-C-restricted CMV-specific TCR beta clonotypes were dominant in the ex vivo response. Accumulated public TCR beta family frequency recognized individuals carrying CMV together with the relevant HLA.

TCRdb analysed the reads with MiXCR anew, one entry per CDR3 protein. This sample has some 700,000 distinct CDR3 sequences, with less than 40% found just once. As concerns this clonotype: Its antigen is currently unknown.

CDR1 MDHEN and CDR2 SYDVKM come from the germline V gene. The CDR3 runs to 16 residues. V was clipped by 3 bases and J by 0 bases, with 13 bases between them. This chain links TRBV28 with TRBJ2-3; D is possibly TRBD1 (6 bases). The receptor was derived from a human donor in good health (CMV status not recorded). Some clones in this sample may be carry-over from other donors' samples. Material: PBMCs. The CDR3 nucleotides are TGTGCCAGCAGTTTTAACCGGGACAAGAGCACAGATACGCAGTATTTT. Translated, it gives CASSFNRDKSTDTQYF.